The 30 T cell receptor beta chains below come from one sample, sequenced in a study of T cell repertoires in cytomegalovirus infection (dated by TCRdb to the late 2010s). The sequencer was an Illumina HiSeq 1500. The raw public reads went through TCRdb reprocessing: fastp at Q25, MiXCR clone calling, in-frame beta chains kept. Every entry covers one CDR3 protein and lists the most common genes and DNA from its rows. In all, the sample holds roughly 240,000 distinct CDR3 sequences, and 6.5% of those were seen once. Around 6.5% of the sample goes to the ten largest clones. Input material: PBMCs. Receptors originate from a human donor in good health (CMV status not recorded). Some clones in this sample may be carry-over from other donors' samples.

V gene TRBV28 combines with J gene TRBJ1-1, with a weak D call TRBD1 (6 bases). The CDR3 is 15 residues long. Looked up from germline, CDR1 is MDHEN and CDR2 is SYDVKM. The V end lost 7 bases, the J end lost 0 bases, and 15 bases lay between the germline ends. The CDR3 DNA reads TGTGCCAGCACCAGGACAGAGTCCATGAACACTGAAGCTTTCTTT. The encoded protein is CASTRTESMNTEAFF.

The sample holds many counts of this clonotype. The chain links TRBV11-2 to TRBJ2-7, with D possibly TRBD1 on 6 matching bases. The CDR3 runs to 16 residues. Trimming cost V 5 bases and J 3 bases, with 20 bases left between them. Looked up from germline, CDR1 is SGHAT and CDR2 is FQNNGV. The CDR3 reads CASSLKSVQGIYEQYF. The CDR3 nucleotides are TGTGCCAGCAGCCTGAAATCGGTACAGGGTATCTACGAGCAGTACTTC.

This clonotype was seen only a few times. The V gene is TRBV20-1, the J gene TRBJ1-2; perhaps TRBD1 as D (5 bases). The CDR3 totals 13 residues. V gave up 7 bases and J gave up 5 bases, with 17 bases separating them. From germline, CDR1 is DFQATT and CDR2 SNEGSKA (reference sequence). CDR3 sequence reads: CSGPSGGGYGYTF. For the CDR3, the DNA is TGCAGTGGCCCCTCCGGGGGAGGGTATGGCTACACCTTC.

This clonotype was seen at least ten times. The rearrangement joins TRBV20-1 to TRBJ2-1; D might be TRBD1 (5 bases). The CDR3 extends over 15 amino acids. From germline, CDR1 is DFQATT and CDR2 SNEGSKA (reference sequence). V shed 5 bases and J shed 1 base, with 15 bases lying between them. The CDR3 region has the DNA TGCAGTGCTCCAGGGATTCCACGTTCCTACAATGAGCAGTTCTTC. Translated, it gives CSAPGIPRSYNEQFF.

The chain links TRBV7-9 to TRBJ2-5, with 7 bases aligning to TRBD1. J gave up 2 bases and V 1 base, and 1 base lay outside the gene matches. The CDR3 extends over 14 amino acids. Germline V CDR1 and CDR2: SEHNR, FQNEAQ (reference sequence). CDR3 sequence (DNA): TGTGCCAGCAGCTTAGGGGGACAGCAAGAGACCCAGTACTTC. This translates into CASSLGGQQETQYF.

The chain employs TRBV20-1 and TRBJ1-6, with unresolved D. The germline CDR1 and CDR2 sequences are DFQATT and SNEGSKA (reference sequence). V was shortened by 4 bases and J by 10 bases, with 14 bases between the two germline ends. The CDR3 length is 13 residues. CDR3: CSAKRELRSPLHF. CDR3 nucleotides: TGCAGTGCTAAACGAGAGTTACGCTCACCCCTCCACTTT.

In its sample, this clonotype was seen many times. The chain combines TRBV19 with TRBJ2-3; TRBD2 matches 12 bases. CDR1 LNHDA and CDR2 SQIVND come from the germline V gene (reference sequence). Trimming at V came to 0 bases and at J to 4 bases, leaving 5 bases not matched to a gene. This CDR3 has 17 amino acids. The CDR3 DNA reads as TGTGCCAGTAGTATAGAAAGGACTAGCGGGAACTCAGATACGCAGTATTTT. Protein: CASSIERTSGNSDTQYF.

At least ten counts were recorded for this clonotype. The CDR3 region is CASSLRTSGVAKNIQYF. The CDR3 DNA follows: TGTGCCAGCAGTCTGCGGACTAGCGGGGTAGCCAAAAACATTCAGTACTTC. The rearrangement joins TRBV28 to TRBJ2-4; 12 bases map to TRBD2. The length of the CDR3 is 17 residues. Looked up from germline, CDR1 is MDHEN and CDR2 is SYDVKM. V lost 5 bases to trimming and J lost 0 bases; unmatched junction nucleotides: 5.

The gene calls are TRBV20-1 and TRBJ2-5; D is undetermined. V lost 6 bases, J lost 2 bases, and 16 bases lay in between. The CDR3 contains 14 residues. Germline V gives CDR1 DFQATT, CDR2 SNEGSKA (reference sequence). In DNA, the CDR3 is TGCAGTGCCACCGTCACGTACTCACAAGAGACCCAGTACTTC. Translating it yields CSATVTYSQETQYF.

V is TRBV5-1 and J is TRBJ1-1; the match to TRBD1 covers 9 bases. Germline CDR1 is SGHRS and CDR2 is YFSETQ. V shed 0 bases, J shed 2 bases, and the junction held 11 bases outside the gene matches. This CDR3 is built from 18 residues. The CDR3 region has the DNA TGCGCCAGCAGCTTGGATGGGAGGACAGGGGTAGTCAACACTGAAGCTTTCTTT. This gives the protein CASSLDGRTGVVNTEAFF.

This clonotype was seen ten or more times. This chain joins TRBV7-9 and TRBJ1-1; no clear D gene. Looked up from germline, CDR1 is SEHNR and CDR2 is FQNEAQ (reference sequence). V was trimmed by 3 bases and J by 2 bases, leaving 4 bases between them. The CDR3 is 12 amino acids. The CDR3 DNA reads TGTGCCAGCAGCTTCAAAAACACTGAAGCTTTCTTT. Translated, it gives CASSFKNTEAFF.

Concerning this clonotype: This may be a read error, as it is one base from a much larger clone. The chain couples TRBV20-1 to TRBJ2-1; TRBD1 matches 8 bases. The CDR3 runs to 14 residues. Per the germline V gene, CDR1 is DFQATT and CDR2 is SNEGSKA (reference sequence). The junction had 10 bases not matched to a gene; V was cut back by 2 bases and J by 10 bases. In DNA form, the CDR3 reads TGCAGTGCTAGATATAACAGGGGGTTAGAGGAGCAGTTCTTC. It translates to CSARYNRGLEEQFF.

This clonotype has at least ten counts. The chain's CDR3 is CASSLEGGKTEAFF. In nucleotides, the CDR3 is TGTGCCAGCAGCTTGGAGGGGGGGAAAACTGAAGCTTTCTTT. The chain uses TRBV7-9 and TRBJ1-1; maybe TRBD1 (6 bases). CDR1 is SEHNR and CDR2 is FQNEAQ in the germline V gene (reference sequence). The CDR3 sequence is 14 residues long. With 3 bases removed from V and 5 bases from J, the gap between germline ends came to 13 bases.

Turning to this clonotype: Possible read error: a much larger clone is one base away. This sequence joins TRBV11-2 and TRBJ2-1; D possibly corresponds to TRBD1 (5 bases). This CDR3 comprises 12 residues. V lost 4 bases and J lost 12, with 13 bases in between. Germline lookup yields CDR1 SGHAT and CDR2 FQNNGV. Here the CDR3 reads CASSSQGVGQFF. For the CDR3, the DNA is TGTGCCAGCAGCTCCCAGGGTGTTGGGCAGTTCTTC.

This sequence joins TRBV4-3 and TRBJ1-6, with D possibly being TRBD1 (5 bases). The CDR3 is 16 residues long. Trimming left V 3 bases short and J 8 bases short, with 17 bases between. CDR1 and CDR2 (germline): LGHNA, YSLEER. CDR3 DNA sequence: TGCGCCAGCAGCCATTTGATAGGGGACTCGGATTCACCCCTCCACTTT. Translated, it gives CASSHLIGDSDSPLHF.

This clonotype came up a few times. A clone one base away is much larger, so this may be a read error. In DNA form, the CDR3 reads TGCAGTGCTAGAACTAGCGGGGGGACAGATACGCAGTATTTT. Translated, it gives CSARTSGGTDTQYF. This chain joins TRBV20-1 and TRBJ2-3; 12 bases are shared with TRBD2. After removal of 2 bases from V and 3 bases from J, the junction contained 0 bases not matched to a gene. The CDR3 is 14 residues long. Germline CDR1 DFQATT, CDR2 SNEGSKA (reference sequence).

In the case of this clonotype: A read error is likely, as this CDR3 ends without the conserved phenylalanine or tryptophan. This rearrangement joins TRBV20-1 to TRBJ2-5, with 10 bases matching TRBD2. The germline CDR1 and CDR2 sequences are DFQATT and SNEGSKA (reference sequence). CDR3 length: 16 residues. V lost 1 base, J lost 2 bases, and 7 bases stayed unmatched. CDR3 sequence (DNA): TGCAGTGCTAGAGTCCCAGCGGGGGGGCGGCAAGAGACCCAGTACTAC. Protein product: CSARVPAGGRQETQYY.

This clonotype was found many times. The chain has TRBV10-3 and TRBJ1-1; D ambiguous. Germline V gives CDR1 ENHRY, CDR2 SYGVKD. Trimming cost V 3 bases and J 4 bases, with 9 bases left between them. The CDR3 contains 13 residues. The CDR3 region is CAISENPGTEAFF. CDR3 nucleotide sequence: TGTGCCATCAGTGAAAATCCGGGCACTGAAGCTTTCTTT.

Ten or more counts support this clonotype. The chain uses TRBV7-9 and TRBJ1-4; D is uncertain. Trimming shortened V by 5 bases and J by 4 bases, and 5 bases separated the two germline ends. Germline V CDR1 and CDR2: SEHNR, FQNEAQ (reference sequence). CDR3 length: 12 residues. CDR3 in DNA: TGTGCCAGCAGCCAAAGTAATGAAAAACTGTTTTTT. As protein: CASSQSNEKLFF.

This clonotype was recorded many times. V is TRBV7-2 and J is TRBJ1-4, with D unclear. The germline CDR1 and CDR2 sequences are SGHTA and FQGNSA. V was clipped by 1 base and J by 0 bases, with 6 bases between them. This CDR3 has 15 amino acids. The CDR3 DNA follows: TGTGCCAGCAGCTTAGATCTGGCAACTAATGAAAAACTGTTTTTT. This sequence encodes CASSLDLATNEKLFF.

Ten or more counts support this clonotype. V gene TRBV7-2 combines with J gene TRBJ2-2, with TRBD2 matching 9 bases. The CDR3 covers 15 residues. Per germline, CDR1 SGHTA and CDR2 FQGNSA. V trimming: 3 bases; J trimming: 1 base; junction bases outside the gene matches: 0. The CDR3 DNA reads TGTGCCAGCAGCTTGACTAGCGGGAACACCGGGGAGCTGTTTTTT. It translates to CASSLTSGNTGELFF.

CDR3 sequence: CSVEGTRQGADTQYF. The CDR3, as DNA: TGCAGCGTTGAAGGGACTCGACAGGGAGCAGATACGCAGTATTTT. The chain recombines TRBV29-1 with TRBJ2-3; 7 bases agree with TRBD1. Trimming cost V 1 base and J 4 bases; bases outside gene matches: 8. CDR1 SQVTM and CDR2 ANQGSEA come from the germline V gene. The CDR3 sequence is 15 residues long.

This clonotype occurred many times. The DNA of the CDR3 is TGTGCCACCCCTGCAACAGGGACAAACACCGGGGAGCTGTTTTTT. Translating it yields CATPATGTNTGELFF. This rearrangement joins TRBV6-1 to TRBJ2-2; perhaps TRBD1 as D (6 bases). CDR1 is MNHNS, CDR2 SASEGT, per germline. Trimming took 10 bases from V and 2 from J, leaving 17 bases between them. The CDR3 consists of 15 residues.

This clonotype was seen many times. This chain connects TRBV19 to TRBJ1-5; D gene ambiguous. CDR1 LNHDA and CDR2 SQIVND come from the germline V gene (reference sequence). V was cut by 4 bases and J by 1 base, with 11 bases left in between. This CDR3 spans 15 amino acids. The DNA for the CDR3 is TGTGCCAGTAGTAAGGGCGAGGTGAGCAATCAGCCCCAGCATTTT. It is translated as CASSKGEVSNQPQHF.

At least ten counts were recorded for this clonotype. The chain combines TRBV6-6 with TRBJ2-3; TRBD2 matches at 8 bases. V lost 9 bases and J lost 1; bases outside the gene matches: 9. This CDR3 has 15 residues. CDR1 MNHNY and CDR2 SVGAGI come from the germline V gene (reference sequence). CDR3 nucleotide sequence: TGTGCCAGTACCTCTCCGCGGGGGGGCACAGATACGCAGTATTTT. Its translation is CASTSPRGGTDTQYF.

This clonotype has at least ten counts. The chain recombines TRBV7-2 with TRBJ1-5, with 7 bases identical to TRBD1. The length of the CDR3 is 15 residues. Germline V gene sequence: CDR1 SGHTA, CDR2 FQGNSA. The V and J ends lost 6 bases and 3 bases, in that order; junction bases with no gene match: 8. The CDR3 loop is CASRLQGPNNQPQHF. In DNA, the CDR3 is TGTGCCAGCAGGTTACAGGGGCCTAACAATCAGCCCCAGCATTTT.

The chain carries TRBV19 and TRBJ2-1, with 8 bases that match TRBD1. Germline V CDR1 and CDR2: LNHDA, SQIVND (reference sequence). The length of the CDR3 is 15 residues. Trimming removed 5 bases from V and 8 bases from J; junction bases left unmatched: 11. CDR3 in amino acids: CASSLGTGGFDEQFF. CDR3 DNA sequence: TGTGCCAGTAGTCTCGGGACAGGAGGCTTTGATGAGCAGTTCTTC. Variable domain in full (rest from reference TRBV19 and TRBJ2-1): DGGITQSPKYLFRKEGQNVTLSCEQNLNHDAMYWYRQDPGQGLRLIYYSQIVNDFQKGDIAEGYSVSREKKESFPLTVTSAQKNPTAFYLCASSLGTGGFDEQFFGPGTRLTVL.

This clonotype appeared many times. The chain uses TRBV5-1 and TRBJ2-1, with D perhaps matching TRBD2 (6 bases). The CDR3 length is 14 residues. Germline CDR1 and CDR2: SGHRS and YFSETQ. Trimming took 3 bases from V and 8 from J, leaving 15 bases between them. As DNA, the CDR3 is TGCGCCAGCAGCTCGGGACTCATAGGCGATGAGCAGTTCTTC. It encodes CASSSGLIGDEQFF.

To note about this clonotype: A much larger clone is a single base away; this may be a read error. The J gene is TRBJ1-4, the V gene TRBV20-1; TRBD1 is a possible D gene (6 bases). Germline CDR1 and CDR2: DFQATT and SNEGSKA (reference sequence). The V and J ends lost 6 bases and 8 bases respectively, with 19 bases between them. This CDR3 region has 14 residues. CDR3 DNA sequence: TGCAGTGCAGGTGGAGGGGCAGGACAGGAAAAACTGTTTTTT. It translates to CSAGGGAGQEKLFF.

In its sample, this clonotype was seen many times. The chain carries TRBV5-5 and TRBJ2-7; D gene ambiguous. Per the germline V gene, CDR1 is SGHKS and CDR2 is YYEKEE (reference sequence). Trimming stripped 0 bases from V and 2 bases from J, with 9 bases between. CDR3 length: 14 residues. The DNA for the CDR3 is TGTGCCAGCAGCTTGGTACTCGACCCCTACGAGCAGTACTTC. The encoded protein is CASSLVLDPYEQYF.